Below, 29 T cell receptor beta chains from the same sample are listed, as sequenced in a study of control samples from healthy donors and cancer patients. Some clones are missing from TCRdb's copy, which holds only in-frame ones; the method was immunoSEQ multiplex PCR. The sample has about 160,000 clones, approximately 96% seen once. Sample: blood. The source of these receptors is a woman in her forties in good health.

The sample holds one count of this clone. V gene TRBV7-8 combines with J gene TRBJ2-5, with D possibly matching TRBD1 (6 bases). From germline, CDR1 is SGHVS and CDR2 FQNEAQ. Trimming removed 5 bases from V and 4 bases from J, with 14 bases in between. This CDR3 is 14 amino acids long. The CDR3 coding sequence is TGTGCCAGCAGCGCAAACAGGGATGGAGAGACCCAGTACTTC. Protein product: CASSANRDGETQYF.

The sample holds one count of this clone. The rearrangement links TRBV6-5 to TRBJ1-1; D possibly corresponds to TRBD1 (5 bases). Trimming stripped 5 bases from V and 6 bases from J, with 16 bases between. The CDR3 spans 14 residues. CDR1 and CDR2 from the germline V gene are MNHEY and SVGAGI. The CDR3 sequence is CASSPQGLGPEAFF. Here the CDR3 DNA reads TGTGCCAGCAGTCCCCAGGGACTGGGACCTGAAGCTTTCTTT.

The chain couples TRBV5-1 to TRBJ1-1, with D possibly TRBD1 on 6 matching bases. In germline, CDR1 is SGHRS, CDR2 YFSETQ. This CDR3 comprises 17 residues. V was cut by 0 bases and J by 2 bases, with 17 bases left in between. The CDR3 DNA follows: TGCGCCAGCAGCTTGGCCTCAGGGGTCACTACCAACACTGAAGCTTTCTTT. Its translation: CASSLASGVTTNTEAFF.

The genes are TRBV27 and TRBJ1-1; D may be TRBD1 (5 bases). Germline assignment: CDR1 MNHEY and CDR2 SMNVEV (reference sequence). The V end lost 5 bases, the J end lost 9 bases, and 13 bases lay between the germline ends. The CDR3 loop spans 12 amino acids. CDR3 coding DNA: TGTGCCAGCAGTGTCCTCCAGGGTAAAGCTTTCTTT. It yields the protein CASSVLQGKAFF.

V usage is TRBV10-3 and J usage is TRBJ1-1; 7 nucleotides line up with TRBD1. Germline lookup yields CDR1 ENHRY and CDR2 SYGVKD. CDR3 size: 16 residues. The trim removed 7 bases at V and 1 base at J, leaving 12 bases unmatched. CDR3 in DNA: TGTGCCATCACACCCCTCCTAGGACAGGAGAACACTGAAGCTTTCTTT. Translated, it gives CAITPLLGQENTEAFF.

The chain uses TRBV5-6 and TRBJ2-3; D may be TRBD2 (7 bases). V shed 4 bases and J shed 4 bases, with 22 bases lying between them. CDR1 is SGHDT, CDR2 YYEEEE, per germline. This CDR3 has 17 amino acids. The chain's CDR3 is CASSPWGGRGAPDTQYF. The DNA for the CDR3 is TGTGCCAGCAGCCCGTGGGGGGGCCGCGGGGCGCCAGATACGCAGTATTTT.

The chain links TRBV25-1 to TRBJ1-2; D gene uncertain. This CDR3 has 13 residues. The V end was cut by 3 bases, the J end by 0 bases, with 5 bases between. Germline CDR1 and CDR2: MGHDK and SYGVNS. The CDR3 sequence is CASSDSTNYGYTF. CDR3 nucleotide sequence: TGTGCCAGCAGTGACAGTACTAACTATGGCTACACCTTC.

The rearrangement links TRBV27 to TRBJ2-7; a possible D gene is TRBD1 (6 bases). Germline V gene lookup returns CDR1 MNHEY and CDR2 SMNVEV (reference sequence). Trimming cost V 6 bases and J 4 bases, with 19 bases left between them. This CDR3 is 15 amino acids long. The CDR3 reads CASRGAGASSYEQYF. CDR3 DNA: TGTGCCAGCAGGGGCGCAGGGGCTTCTTCTTACGAGCAGTACTTC.

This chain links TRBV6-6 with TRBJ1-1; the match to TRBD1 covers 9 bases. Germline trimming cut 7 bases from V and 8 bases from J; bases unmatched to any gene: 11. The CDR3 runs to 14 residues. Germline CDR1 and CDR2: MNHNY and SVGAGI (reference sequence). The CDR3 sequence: CASTQLPGTGEAFF. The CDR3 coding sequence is TGTGCCAGCACCCAACTTCCCGGGACAGGGGAAGCTTTCTTT.

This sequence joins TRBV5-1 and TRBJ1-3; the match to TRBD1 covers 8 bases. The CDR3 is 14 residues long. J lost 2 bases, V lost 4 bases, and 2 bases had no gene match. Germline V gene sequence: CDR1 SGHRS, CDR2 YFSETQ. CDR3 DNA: TGCGCCAGCAGCGCGGACAGGGCTGGAAACACCATATATTTT. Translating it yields CASSADRAGNTIYF.

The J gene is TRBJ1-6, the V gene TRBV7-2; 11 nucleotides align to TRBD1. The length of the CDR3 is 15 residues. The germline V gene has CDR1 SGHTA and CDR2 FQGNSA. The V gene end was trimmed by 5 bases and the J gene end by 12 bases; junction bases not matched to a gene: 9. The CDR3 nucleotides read TGTGCCAGCAGCACCCCCGGGACAGGGGGACAACCCCTCCACTTT. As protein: CASSTPGTGGQPLHF.

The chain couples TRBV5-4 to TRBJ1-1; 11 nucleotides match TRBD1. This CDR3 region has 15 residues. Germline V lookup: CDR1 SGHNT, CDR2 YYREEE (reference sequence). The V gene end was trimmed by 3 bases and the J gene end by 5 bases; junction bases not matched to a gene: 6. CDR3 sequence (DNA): TGTGCCAGCAGCTCGCGGACAGGGGGCGAAACTGAAGCTTTCTTT. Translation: CASSSRTGGETEAFF.

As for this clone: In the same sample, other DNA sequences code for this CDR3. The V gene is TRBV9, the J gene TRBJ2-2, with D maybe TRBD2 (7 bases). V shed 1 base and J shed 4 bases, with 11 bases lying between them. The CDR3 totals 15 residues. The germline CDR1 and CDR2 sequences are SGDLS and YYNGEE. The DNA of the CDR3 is TGTGCCAGCAGCGTATTGAGGGGGGGCACCGGGGAGCTGTTTTTT. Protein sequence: CASSVLRGGTGELFF.

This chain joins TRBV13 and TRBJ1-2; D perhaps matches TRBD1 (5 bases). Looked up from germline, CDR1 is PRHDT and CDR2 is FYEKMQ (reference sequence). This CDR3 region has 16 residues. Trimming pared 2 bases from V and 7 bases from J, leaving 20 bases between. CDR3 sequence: CASSLTGQGRTGGYTF. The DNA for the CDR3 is TGTGCCAGCAGCTTAACGGGCCAGGGAAGGACGGGTGGCTACACCTTC.

The CDR3 here is CASSERQYSTDTQYF. CDR3 bases: TGTGCCAGCAGTGAACGACAGTATAGCACAGATACGCAGTATTTT. The J gene is TRBJ2-3, the V gene TRBV2, with D possibly matching TRBD1 (5 bases). Germline V gene lookup returns CDR1 SNHLY and CDR2 FYNNEI. The CDR3 length is 15 residues. The V end was cut by 2 bases, the J end by 0 bases, with 9 bases between. Combining the CDR3 with reference TRBV2 and TRBJ2-3 gives the whole variable domain EPEVTQTPSHQVTQMGQEVILRCVPISNHLYFYWYRQILGQKVEFLVSFYNNEISEKSEIFDDQFSVERPDGSNFTLKIRSTKLEDSAMYFCASSERQYSTDTQYFGPGTRLTVL.

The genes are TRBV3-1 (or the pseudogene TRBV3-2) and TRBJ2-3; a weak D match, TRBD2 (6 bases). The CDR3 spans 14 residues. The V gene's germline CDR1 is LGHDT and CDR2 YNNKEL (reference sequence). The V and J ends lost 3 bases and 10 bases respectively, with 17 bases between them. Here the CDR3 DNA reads TGTGCCAGCAGCCAGCCGGGACTCACTCCCGCGCAGTATTTT. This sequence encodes CASSQPGLTPAQYF.

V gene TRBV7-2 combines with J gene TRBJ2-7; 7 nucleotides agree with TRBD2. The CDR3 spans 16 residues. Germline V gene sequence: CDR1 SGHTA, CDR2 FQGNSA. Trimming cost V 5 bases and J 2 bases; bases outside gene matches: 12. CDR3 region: CASSLLGGRTTYEQYF. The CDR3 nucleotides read TGTGCCAGCAGCCTCCTGGGAGGGCGTACCACCTACGAGCAGTACTTC.

The CDR3 region is CASRPGPGTSEQYF. CDR3 in DNA: TGTGCCAGCAGGCCAGGACCCGGGACATCCGAGCAGTACTTC. V and J are TRBV7-2 and TRBJ2-7; weak D call: TRBD1 (6 bases). This CDR3 spans 14 amino acids. Between the trimmed V and J ends, which lost 6 bases and 6 bases, there was a span of 18 bases. CDR1 and CDR2 from the germline V gene are SGHTA and FQGNSA.

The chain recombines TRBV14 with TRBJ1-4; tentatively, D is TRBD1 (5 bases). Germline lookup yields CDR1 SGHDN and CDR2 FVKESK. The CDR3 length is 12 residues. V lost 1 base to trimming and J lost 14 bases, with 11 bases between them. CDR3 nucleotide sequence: TGTGCCAGCAGCCAAGTTGAGGGGAGGCTGTTTTTT. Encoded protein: CASSQVEGRLFF.

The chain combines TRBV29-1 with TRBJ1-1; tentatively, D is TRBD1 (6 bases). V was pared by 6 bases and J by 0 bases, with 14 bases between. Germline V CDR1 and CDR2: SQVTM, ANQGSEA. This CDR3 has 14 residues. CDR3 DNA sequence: TGCAGCGTCTCCCCCGGACAGATGAACACTGAAGCTTTCTTT. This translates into CSVSPGQMNTEAFF.

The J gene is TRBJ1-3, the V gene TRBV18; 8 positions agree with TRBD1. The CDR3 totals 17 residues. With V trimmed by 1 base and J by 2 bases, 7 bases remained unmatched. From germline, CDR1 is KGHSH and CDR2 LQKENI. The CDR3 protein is CASSPRARGLAGNTIYF. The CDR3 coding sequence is TGTGCCAGCTCACCACGGGCCAGGGGGCTGGCTGGAAACACCATATATTTT.

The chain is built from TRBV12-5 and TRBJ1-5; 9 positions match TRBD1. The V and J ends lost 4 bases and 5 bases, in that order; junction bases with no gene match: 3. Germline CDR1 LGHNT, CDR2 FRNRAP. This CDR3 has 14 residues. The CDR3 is CASGSGTGHQPQHF. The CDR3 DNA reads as TGTGCTAGTGGTTCCGGGACAGGGCATCAGCCCCAGCATTTT.

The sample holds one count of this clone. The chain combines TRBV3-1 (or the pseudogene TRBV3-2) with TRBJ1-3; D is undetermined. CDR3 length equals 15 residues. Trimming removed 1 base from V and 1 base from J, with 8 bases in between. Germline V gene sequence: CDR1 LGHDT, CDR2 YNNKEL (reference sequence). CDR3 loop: CASSQVRASGNTIYF. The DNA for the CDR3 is TGTGCCAGCAGCCAAGTTAGGGCGTCTGGAAACACCATATATTTT.

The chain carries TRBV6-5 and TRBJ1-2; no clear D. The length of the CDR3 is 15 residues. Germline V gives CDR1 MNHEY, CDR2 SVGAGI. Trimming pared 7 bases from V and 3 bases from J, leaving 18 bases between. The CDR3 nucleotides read TGTGCCAGCATTGGCAGCTCGAGAACCTACTATGGCTACACCTTC. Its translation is CASIGSSRTYYGYTF.

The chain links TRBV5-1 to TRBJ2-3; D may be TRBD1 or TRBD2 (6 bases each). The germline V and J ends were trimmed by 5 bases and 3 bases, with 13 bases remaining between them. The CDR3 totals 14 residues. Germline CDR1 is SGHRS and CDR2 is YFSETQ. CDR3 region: CASRRERGTDTQYF. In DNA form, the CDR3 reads TGCGCCAGCAGACGGGAGAGGGGGACAGATACGCAGTATTTT.

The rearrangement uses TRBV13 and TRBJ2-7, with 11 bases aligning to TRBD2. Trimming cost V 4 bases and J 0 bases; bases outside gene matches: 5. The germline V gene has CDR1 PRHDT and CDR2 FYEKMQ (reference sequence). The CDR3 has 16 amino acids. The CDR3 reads CASSSGTSGASYEQYF. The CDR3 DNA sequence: TGTGCCAGCAGCTCGGGGACTAGCGGAGCCTCCTACGAGCAGTACTTC.

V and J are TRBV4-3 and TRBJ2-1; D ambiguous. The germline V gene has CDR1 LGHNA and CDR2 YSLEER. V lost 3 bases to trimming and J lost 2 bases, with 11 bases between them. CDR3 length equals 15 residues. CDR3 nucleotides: TGCGCCAGCAGCCAGGGTCGCCAGACCTACAATGAGCAGTTCTTC. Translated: CASSQGRQTYNEQFF.

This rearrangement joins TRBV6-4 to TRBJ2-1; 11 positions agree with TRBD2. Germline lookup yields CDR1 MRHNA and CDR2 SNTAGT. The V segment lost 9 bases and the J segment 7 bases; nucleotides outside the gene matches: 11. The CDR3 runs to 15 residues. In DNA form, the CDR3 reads TGTGCCAGACCCAAGACTAGCGGGATATGGAATGAGCAGTTCTTC. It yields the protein CARPKTSGIWNEQFF.

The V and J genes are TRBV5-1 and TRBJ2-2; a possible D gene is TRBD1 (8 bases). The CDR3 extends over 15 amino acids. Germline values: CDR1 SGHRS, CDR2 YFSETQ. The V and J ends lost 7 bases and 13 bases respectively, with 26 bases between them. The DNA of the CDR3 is TGCGCCAGCGCCCGGGACAGGAGTTATCTAGCGGTGCTGTTTTTT. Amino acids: CASARDRSYLAVLFF.